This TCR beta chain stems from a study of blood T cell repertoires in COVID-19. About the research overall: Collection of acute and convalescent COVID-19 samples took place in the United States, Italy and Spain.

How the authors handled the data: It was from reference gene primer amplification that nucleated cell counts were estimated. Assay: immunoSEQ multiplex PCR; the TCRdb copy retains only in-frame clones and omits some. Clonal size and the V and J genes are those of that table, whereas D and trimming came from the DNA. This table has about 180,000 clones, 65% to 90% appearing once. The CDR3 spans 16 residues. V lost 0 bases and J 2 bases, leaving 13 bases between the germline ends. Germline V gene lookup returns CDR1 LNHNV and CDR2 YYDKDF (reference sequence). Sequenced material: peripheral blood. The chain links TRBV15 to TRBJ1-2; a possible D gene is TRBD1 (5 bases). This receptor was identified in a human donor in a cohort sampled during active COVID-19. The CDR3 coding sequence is TGTGCCACCAGCAGAGATCTAGGGGTGGGAAACTATGGCTACACCTTC. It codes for CATSRDLGVGNYGYTF. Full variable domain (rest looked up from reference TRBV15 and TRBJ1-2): DAMVIQNPRYQVTQFGKPVTLSCSQTLNHNVMYWYQQKSSQAPKLLFHYYDKDFNNEADTPDNFQSRRPNTSFCFLDIRSPGLGDTAMYLCATSRDLGVGNYGYTFGSGTRLTVV.